This T cell receptor (beta chain) comes out of a study of response to subunit inactivated influenza vaccine. The V end lost 7 bases, the J end lost 5 bases, and 14 bases lay between the germline ends. Germline V gene data show CDR1 as SGHRS and CDR2 as YFSETQ. The CDR3 runs to 13 residues. TCRdb analysed the RT-PCR reads with MiXCR anew, one entry per CDR3 protein. The sample shows some 540,000 distinct CDR3 sequences, roughly 23% of them seen only once. This same sample was also part of a study on T cells expressing NK-cell markers. That work states: UMIs accompanied the 5'RACE template switching by which TCR beta cDNA was made. All TCR beta repertoires analysed originated from sorted CD3+CD56+NKG2C+, CD3+CD56+NKG2C- and CD3+CD56-NKG2C+ T cells.

The sequenced sample was CD4+ T cells sorted from PBMCs, obtained about 11 days after vaccination. The chain couples TRBV5-1 to TRBJ2-3, with a weak D call TRBD1 (6 bases). The clonotype originates from a man aged 50 to 60 who received an inactivated influenza vaccine. The DNA for the CDR3 is TGCGCCAGCCACCGGGACATAGGAGATACGCAGTATTTT. Translation gives CASHRDIGDTQYF.